This T cell receptor beta chain originates from a study of blood T cell repertoires in COVID-19. Study details: Sources were T cells, B-cell-depleted T cells, or PBMCs; the material itself was cDNA or gDNA.

V shed 3 bases, J shed 4 bases, and the junction held 5 bases outside the gene matches. The CDR3 runs 14 residues. Germline assignment: CDR1 DFQATT and CDR2 SNEGSKA (reference sequence). Generated by immunoSEQ multiplex PCR, the TCRdb table keeps only in-frame clones and is missing some. The sample gives a few hundred thousand clones, around 87% of which show up once; 3.6% is in the top ten. The chain combines TRBV20-1 with TRBJ2-7; 11 bases line up with TRBD2. The sequencing sample was made of peripheral blood. The source is a man between 18 and 35 years old with active or convalescent COVID-19. The DNA of the CDR3 is TGCAGTGCTAGTGTAGCGGGGGGGTCTTACGAGCAGTACTTC. Protein: CSASVAGGSYEQYF.